This T cell receptor (beta chain) was captured by sequencing in a study of shared clonotypes between healthy human individuals. Broader study findings: The naive CD4 repertoires of several donors were compared, and around 4.7% of clonotypes were shared.

TCRdb's table, derived via immunoSEQ multiplex PCR, lists solely in-frame clones and lacks some. The table includes around 2.1 million clones, approximately 96% detected once. With respect to this clone: Its specificity is unknown. Other DNA sequences in the sample encode the same CDR3.

The ends were cut back, 0 bases at V and 3 bases at J, with 10 bases in the middle. Germline loops: CDR1 SGDLS, CDR2 YYNGEE. This CDR3 contains 14 residues. The authors divided CD4+ cells into CD45RA+ naive and CD45RA-negative memory subsets. Sequenced sample: naive CD4+ T cells sorted from blood. The sample's subset: CD45RA+ positively selected. The gene calls are TRBV9 and TRBJ2-7; a possible D gene is TRBD2 (6 bases). This TCR was sampled from a man aged 18 to 30 in good health. CDR3 sequence reads: CASSVGVGGYEQYF. DNA of the CDR3: TGTGCCAGCAGCGTAGGTGTGGGAGGCTACGAGCAGTACTTC. Looking up the rest from reference TRBV9 and TRBJ2-7 gives the full variable domain: DSGVTQTPKHLITATGQRVTLRCSPRSGDLSVYWYQQSLDQGLQFLIQYYNGEERAKGNILERFSAQQFPDLHSELNLSSLELGDSALYFCASSVGVGGYEQYFGPGTRLTVT.